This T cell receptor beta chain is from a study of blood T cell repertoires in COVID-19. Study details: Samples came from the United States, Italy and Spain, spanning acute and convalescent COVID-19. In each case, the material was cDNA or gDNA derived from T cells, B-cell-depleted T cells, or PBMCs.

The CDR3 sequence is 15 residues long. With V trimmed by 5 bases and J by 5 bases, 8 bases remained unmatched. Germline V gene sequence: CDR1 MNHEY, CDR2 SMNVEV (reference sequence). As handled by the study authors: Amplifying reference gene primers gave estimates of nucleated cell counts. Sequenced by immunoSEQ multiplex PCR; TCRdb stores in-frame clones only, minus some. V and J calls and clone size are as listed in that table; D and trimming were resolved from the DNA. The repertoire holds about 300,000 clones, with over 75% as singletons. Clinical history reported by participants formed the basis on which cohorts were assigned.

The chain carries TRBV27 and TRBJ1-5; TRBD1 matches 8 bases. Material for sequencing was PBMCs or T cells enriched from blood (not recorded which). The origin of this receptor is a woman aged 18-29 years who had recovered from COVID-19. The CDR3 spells CASSPGGPGDQPQHF. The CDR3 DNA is TGTGCCAGCAGTCCAGGGGGCCCCGGGGATCAGCCCCAGCATTTT.